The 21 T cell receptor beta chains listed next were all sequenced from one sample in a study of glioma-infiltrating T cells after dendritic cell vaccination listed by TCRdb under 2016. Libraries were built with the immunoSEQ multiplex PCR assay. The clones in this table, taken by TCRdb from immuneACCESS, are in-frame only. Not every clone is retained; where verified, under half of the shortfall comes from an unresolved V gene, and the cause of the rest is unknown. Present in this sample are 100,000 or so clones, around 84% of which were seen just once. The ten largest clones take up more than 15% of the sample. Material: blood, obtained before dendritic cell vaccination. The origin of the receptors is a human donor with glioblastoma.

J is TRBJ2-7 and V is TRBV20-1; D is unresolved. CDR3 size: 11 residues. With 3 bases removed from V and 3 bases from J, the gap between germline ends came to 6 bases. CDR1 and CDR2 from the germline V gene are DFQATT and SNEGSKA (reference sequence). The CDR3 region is CSASFGYEQYF. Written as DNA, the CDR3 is TGCAGTGCTAGTTTCGGCTACGAGCAGTACTTC.

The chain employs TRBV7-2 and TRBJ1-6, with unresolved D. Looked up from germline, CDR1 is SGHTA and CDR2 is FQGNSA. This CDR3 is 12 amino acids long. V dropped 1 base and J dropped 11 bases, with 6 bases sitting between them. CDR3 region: CASSLDVAPLHF. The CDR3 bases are TGTGCCAGCAGCTTAGATGTCGCACCCCTCCACTTT.

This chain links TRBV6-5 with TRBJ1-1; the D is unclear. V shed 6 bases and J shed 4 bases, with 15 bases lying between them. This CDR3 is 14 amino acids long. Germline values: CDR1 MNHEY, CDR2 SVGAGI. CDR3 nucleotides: TGTGCCAGCAGGGACGGATCCGGAGGCACTGAAGCTTTCTTT. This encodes CASRDGSGGTEAFF.

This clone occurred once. CDR3 residues: CASRTGGFSDTQYF. In nucleotides, the CDR3 is TGTGCCAGCAGGACAGGGGGATTCTCAGATACGCAGTATTTT. The J gene is TRBJ2-3, the V gene TRBV27, with 9 bases fitting TRBD1. CDR1 and CDR2 (germline): MNHEY, SMNVEV (reference sequence). The CDR3 consists of 14 residues. V lost 6 bases, J lost 4 bases, and 5 bases stayed unmatched.

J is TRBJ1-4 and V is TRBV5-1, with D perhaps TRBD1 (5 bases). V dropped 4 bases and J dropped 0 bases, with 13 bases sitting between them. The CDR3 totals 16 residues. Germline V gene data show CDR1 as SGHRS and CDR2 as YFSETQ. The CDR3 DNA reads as TGCGCCAGCAGCATCTCAGGGAGGTCAACTAATGAAAAACTGTTTTTT. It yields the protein CASSISGRSTNEKLFF.

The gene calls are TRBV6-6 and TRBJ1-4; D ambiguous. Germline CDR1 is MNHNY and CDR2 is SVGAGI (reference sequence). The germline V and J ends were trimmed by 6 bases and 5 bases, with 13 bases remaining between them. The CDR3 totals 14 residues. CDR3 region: CASSRSGRNEKLFF. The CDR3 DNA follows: TGTGCCAGCAGCCGCAGCGGGAGGAATGAAAAACTGTTTTTT.

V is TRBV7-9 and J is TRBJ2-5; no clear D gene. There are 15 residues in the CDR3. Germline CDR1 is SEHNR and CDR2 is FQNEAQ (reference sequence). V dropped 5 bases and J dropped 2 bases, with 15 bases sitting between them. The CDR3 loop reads CASSPPEFKQETQYF. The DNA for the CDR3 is TGTGCCAGCAGCCCCCCGGAGTTTAAACAAGAGACCCAGTACTTC.

CDR3 DNA sequence: TGCAGCGTTGAAGTACCGGGGAGCGGCTACACCTTC. It specifies CSVEVPGSGYTF. This chain uses TRBV29-1 with TRBJ1-2; D remains unclear. Trimming took 1 base from V and 8 from J, leaving 11 bases between them. Germline V gene sequence: CDR1 SQVTM, CDR2 ANQGSEA. The CDR3 loop spans 12 amino acids.

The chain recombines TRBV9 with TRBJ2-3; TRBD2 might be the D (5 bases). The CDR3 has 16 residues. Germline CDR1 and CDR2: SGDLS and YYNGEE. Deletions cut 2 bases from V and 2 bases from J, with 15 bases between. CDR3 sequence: CASSVREKSNTDTQYF. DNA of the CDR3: TGTGCCAGCAGCGTGAGGGAGAAGTCCAACACAGATACGCAGTATTTT.

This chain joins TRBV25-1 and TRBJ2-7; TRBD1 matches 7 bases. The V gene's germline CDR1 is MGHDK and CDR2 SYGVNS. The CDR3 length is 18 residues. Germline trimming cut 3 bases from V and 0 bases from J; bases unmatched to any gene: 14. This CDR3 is CASSDPGQSPSSSYEQYF. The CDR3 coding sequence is TGTGCCAGCAGTGATCCGGGACAGAGCCCGAGTAGCTCCTACGAGCAGTACTTC.

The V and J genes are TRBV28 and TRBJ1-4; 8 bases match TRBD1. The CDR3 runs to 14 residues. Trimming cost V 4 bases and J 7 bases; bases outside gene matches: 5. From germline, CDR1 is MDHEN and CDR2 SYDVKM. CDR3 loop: CASSSTGDFEKLFF. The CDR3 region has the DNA TGTGCCAGCAGTTCGACAGGGGACTTTGAAAAACTGTTTTTT.

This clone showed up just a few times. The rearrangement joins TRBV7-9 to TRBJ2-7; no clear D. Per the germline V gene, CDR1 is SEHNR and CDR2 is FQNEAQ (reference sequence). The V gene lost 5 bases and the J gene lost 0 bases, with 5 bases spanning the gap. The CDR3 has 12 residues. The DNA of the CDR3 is TGTGCCAGCAGCACAGCCTCCTACGAGCAGTACTTC. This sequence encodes CASSTASYEQYF. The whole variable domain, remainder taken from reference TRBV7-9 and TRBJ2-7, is DTGVSQNPRHKITKRGQNVTFRCDPISEHNRLYWYRQTLGQGPEFLTYFQNEAQLEKSRLLSDRFSAERPKGSFSTLEIQRTEQGDSAMYLCASSTASYEQYFGPGTRLTVT.

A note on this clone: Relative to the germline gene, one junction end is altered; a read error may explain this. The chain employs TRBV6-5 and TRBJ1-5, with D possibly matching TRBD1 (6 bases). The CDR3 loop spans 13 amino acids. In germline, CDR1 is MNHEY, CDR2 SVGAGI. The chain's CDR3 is CAGSRGSNQPQHF. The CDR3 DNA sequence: TGTGCCGGCAGCAGGGGTTCCAATCAGCCCCAGCATTTT.

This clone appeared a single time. The CDR3 region has the DNA TGTGCCAGCAGCTGGCTAGGCTATGAGCAGTTCTTC. Translated, it gives CASSWLGYEQFF. The chain carries TRBV11-2 and TRBJ2-1; D unresolved. The germline V gene has CDR1 SGHAT and CDR2 FQNNGV. The CDR3 spans 12 residues. V gave up 4 bases and J gave up 8 bases, with 9 bases separating them.

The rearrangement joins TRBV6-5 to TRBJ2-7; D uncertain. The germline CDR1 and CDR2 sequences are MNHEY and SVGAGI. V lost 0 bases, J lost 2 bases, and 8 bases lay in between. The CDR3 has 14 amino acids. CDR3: CASSYSAGTYEQYF. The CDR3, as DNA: TGTGCCAGCAGTTACTCGGCAGGCACCTACGAGCAGTACTTC.

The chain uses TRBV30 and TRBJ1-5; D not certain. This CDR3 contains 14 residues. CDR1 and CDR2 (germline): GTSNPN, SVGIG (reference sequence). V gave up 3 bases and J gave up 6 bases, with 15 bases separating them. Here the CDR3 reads CAWSSGKSGQPQHF. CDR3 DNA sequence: TGTGCCTGGAGCAGTGGGAAAAGCGGTCAGCCCCAGCATTTT.

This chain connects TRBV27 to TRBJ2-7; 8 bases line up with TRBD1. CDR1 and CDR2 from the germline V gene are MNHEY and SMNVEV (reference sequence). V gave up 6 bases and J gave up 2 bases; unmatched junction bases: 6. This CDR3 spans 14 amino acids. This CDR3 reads CASRGTGRTYEQYF. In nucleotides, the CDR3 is TGTGCCAGCAGGGGGACAGGCCGTACCTACGAGCAGTACTTC.

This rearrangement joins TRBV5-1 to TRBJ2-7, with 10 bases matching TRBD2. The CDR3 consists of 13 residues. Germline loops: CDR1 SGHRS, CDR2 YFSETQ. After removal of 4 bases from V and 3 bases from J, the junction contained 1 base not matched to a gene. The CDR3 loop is CASSASGSYEQYF. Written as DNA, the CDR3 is TGCGCCAGCAGCGCTAGCGGGAGCTACGAGCAGTACTTC.

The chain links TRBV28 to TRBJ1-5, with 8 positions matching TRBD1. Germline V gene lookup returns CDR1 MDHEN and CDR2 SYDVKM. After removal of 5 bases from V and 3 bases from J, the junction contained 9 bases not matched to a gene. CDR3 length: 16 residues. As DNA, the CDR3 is TGTGCCAGCAGTCAATCGACAGGGGTTAACAATCAGCCCCAGCATTTT. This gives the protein CASSQSTGVNNQPQHF.

The CDR3 region is CASTPTSKADTQYF. DNA of the CDR3: TGTGCCAGCACCCCGACTAGCAAGGCAGATACGCAGTATTTT. The rearrangement uses TRBV6-5 and TRBJ2-3; TRBD2 aligns across 7 bases. This CDR3 has 14 residues. The ends lost 7 bases at V and 4 bases at J; junction bases unmatched: 8. Germline-derived CDR1 and CDR2 are MNHEY and SVGAGI.

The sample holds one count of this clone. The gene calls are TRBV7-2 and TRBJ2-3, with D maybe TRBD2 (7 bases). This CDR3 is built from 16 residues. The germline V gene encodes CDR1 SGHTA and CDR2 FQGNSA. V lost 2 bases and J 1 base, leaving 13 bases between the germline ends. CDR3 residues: CASSLRLRGRTDTQYF. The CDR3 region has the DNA TGTGCCAGCAGCTTACGACTGCGGGGGCGCACAGATACGCAGTATTTT. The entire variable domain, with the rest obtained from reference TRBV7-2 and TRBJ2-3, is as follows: GAGVSQSPSNKVTEKGKDVELRCDPISGHTALYWYRQSLGQGLEFLIYFQGNSAPDKSGLPSDRFSAERTGGSVSTLTIQRTQQEDSAVYLCASSLRLRGRTDTQYFGPGTRLTVL.